The rows below give T cell receptor beta chains drawn from one sample of a study of T cells after yellow fever vaccination. From the 5' RACE reads, TCRdb called clonotypes with MiXCR, one entry per CDR3 protein. The sample lists 300,000 to 400,000 distinct CDR3 sequences, around an eighth occurring once. Sample: CD4+ T cells sorted from PBMCs, taken 15 days after the yellow fever booster vaccination. The receptors come from a man in his late teens or twenties who received the YFV17D yellow fever vaccine. The CDR3 runs from the conserved cysteine through the conserved F or W. Each record gives: V gene, J gene, clone size, D gene, CDR3 protein, CDR3 DNA. The D gene is left open where the match is weak. Rows may omit the clone size; those that give it use once, few, many or a size class.

>TRBV4-2|TRBJ2-1|few|.
CASSQDRSSYEQFF
TGTGCCAGCAGCCAAGATCGCAGCTCGTATGAGCAGTTCTTC
>TRBV7-2|TRBJ1-5|few|.
CASSLAGRNQPQHF
TGTGCCAGCAGCTTAGCGGGGCGCAATCAGCCCCAGCATTTT
>TRBV7-9|TRBJ1-6|few|.
CASSLETGGPLHF
TGTGCCAGCAGCTTAGAGACCGGTGGGCCCCTCCACTTT
>TRBV29-1|TRBJ1-4|few|.
CSVGDPRGGKLFF
TGCAGCGTCGGGGACCCCCGAGGTGGAAAACTGTTTTTT
>TRBV20-1|TRBJ2-1|few|TRBD1
CSARGDRGVHNEQFF
TGCAGTGCTAGGGGTGACAGGGGCGTACACAATGAGCAGTTCTTC
>TRBV5-1|TRBJ2-1|many|TRBD1
CASRESGGFEQFF
TGCGCCAGCCGCGAATCAGGGGGCTTTGAGCAGTTCTTC
>TRBV12-3/TRBV12-4|TRBJ1-1|.|TRBD1
CASSWDRENTEAFF
TGTGCCAGCAGCTGGGACAGGGAGAACACTGAAGCTTTCTTT
>TRBV5-1|TRBJ1-2|many|.
CASSRNRESNYGYTF
TGCGCCAGCAGCAGAAACAGGGAATCTAACTATGGCTACACCTTC
>TRBV12-3/TRBV12-4|TRBJ1-2|.|TRBD1
CASRLQGWEGYTF
TGTGCCAGCAGGTTACAGGGGTGGGAAGGCTACACCTTC
>TRBV29-1|TRBJ1-1|many|.
CSGYKLMNTEAFF
TGCAGCGGGTATAAGTTGATGAACACTGAAGCTTTCTTT
>TRBV4-2|TRBJ2-6|.|TRBD1
CASSQEGQGWGSGANVLTF
TGTGCCAGCAGCCAAGAAGGACAGGGATGGGGCTCTGGGGCCAACGTCCTGACTTTC
>TRBV27|TRBJ2-7|few|.
CASSPTAWSIGDEQYF
TGTGCCAGCAGTCCTACTGCTTGGTCCATAGGAGACGAGCAGTACTTC
>TRBV12-3/TRBV12-4|TRBJ1-2|.|.
CASSPGWAYGYTF
TGTGCCAGCAGTCCAGGTTGGGCCTATGGCTACACCTTC
>TRBV18|TRBJ2-4|.|.
CASSTPFAPGIQYF
TGTGCCAGCTCAACACCTTTCGCCCCCGGCATTCAGTACTTC
>TRBV18|TRBJ2-5|many|.
CASSPLGETQYF
TGTGCCAGCAGCCCGCTAGGGGAGACCCAGTACTTC
>TRBV6-5|TRBJ1-3|.|.
CASSYSGGLAGNTIYF
TGTGCCAGCAGTTACTCGGGGGGATTAGCTGGAAACACCATATATTTT